Shown below are 31 T cell receptor beta chains from a single sample sequenced in a study of spatial heterogeneity in lung cancer (dated by TCRdb to the late 2010s). Beyond this particular receptor, the publication reports: A correlation was observed between the number of expanded intratumoral alpha and beta TCRs and the tumor nonsynonymous mutation count.

These receptors are not linked to any known antigen. Library preparation was by 5' RACE. Sequencing instrument: NextSeq 500. TCRdb handled the public reads itself, with Q25 trimming in fastp and clone calling in MiXCR, and kept productive beta chains. CDR3 protein sequences are deduplicated, and each keeps its most common genes and DNA. A total of 3,500 to 4,000 distinct CDR3 sequences appear in this sample, 10% of them only once. The ten largest clonotypes hold about 17% of the sample. According to the study, the label for this sample's time point signals: sample taken at primary tumor resection. The source material was lung tumor tissue, sampled at surgery. The receptors stem from a female donor with early-stage non-small cell lung cancer.

This clonotype is classed as medium-sized. V gene TRBV20-1 combines with J gene TRBJ2-1; TRBD2 is a possible D gene (5 bases). This CDR3 is 15 amino acids long. Per germline, CDR1 DFQATT and CDR2 SNEGSKA (reference sequence). V lost 3 bases to trimming and J lost 7 bases, with 19 bases between them. In DNA form, the CDR3 reads TGCAGTGCTAGGGTCCCCGGGGTACCGGCAAATGAGCAGTTCTTC. Its translation: CSARVPGVPANEQFF.

This chain's CDR3 is CASSPGGSSNQPQHF. The CDR3 DNA reads TGTGCCAGCAGCCCCGGGGGGTCTAGCAATCAGCCCCAGCATTTT. This chain links TRBV3-1 with TRBJ1-5; TRBD1 is a possible D gene (5 bases). Germline V gene sequence: CDR1 LGHDT, CDR2 YNNKEL (reference sequence). V was shortened by 4 bases and J by 0 bases, with 10 bases between the two germline ends. This CDR3 comprises 15 residues. Combining the CDR3 with reference TRBV3-1 and TRBJ1-5 gives the whole variable domain DTAVSQTPKYLVTQMGNDKSIKCEQNLGHDTMYWYKQDSKKFLKIMFSYNNKELIINETVPNRFSPKSPDKAHLNLHINSLELGDSAVYFCASSPGGSSNQPQHFGDGTRLSIL.

In DNA form, the CDR3 reads TGTGCCAGCAGCTTAGCCCCTAGTTTGGGTGGAAACACCATATATTTT. Protein sequence: CASSLAPSLGGNTIYF. The V gene is TRBV7-2, the J gene TRBJ1-3; the D is unclear. Germline CDR1 SGHTA, CDR2 FQGNSA. CDR3 length: 16 amino acids. Trimming took off 0 bases at V and 3 bases at J, with 12 bases between the two ends. The full variable domain, with the rest looked up from reference TRBV7-2 and TRBJ1-3, is GAGVSQSPSNKVTEKGKDVELRCDPISGHTALYWYRQSLGQGLEFLIYFQGNSAPDKSGLPSDRFSAERTGGSVSTLTIQRTQQEDSAVYLCASSLAPSLGGNTIYFGEGSWLTVV.

By share, this clonotype counts as medium-sized. This chain links TRBV7-9 with TRBJ2-5, with 11 bases lining up with TRBD2. Germline CDR1 and CDR2: SEHNR and FQNEAQ (reference sequence). The V segment lost 5 bases and the J segment 0 bases; nucleotides outside the gene matches: 8. CDR3 length: 17 amino acids. The chain's CDR3 is CASSQIGTSGNQETQYF. The CDR3 DNA reads TGTGCCAGCAGCCAAATTGGGACTAGCGGTAACCAAGAGACCCAGTACTTC. The full variable domain, completed using reference TRBV7-9 and TRBJ2-5, is DTGVSQNPRHKITKRGQNVTFRCDPISEHNRLYWYRQTLGQGPEFLTYFQNEAQLEKSRLLSDRFSAERPKGSFSTLEIQRTEQGDSAMYLCASSQIGTSGNQETQYFGPGTRLLVL.

Relative to its sample, this clonotype is medium-sized. The rearrangement joins TRBV20-1 to TRBJ2-3; 8 bases map to TRBD2. Germline V gives CDR1 DFQATT, CDR2 SNEGSKA (reference sequence). The CDR3 contains 15 residues. With 3 bases clipped from V and 5 bases from J, the junction kept 10 bases outside the gene matches. As DNA, the CDR3 is TGCAGTGCTAGTCCACCGGGACTAGGCAGAGATACGCAGTATTTT. Its protein product is CSASPPGLGRDTQYF.

This clonotype is medium-sized in the sample. The rearrangement joins TRBV7-7 to TRBJ2-5; weak D call: TRBD2 (7 bases). Germline lookup yields CDR1 SSHAT and CDR2 FNYEAQ (reference sequence). The CDR3 runs 15 residues. Trimming stripped 1 base from V and 0 bases from J, with 9 bases between. The CDR3 coding sequence is TGTGCCAGCAGCTTAGGCGGGGGCAACCAAGAGACCCAGTACTTC. This encodes CASSLGGGNQETQYF.

Only one count was recorded for this clonotype. The chain carries TRBV5-6 and TRBJ2-5, with 7 bases that match TRBD2. The V and J ends lost 3 bases and 5 bases, in that order; junction bases with no gene match: 4. There are 13 residues in the CDR3. Germline CDR1 and CDR2: SGHDT and YYEEEE. In nucleotides, the CDR3 is TGTGCCAGCAGCTATGACGGGGGGGAGACCCAGTACTTC. This codes for CASSYDGGETQYF.

This clonotype counts as medium-sized (0.01 to 0.1%). The chain has TRBV20-1 and TRBJ1-5; D is unresolved. The length of the CDR3 is 12 residues. CDR1 DFQATT and CDR2 SNEGSKA come from the germline V gene (reference sequence). CDR3 DNA sequence: TGCAGCTTCGGGTCGATAGATCAGCCCCAGCATTTT. Residues: CSFGSIDQPQHF.

V is TRBV12-3 or TRBV12-4 and J is TRBJ2-2; TRBD1 aligns across 9 bases. The CDR3 length is 16 residues. V trimming: 7 bases; J trimming: 6 bases; junction bases outside the gene matches: 12. The CDR3 region has the DNA TGTGCCAGCACCAAGTTTGGGGGACAGGGACCCGGGGAGCTGTTTTTT. Translation gives CASTKFGGQGPGELFF.

This clonotype was found a few times. The rearrangement links TRBV7-2 to TRBJ2-3; 11 nucleotides agree with TRBD2. The CDR3 consists of 15 residues. Germline V gene data show CDR1 as SGHTA and CDR2 as FQGNSA. With V trimmed by 5 bases and J by 5 bases, 6 bases remained unmatched. The CDR3 DNA reads as TGTGCCAGCAGCCCTAGCGGGGGGAGAGGAGATACGCAGTATTTT. This codes for CASSPSGGRGDTQYF.

The J gene is TRBJ2-3, the V gene TRBV28; no reliable D call. Germline V gives CDR1 MDHEN, CDR2 SYDVKM. V was clipped by 3 bases and J by 1 base, with 8 bases between them. The CDR3 contains 14 residues. CDR3 sequence (DNA): TGTGCCAGCAGTTTCTCCTTGGGCACAGATACGCAGTATTTT. This sequence encodes CASSFSLGTDTQYF.

Judged by abundance, this clonotype is medium-sized. V and J are TRBV2 and TRBJ2-7, with 7 bases lining up with TRBD1. Germline V gives CDR1 SNHLY, CDR2 FYNNEI. CDR3 length: 15 amino acids. V lost 4 bases and J lost 1; bases outside the gene matches: 7. The DNA for the CDR3 is TGTGCCAGCAGTGCGACCTCGACAGGGTCCTACGAGCAGTACTTC. Translating it yields CASSATSTGSYEQYF.

In its sample, this clonotype ranks as medium-sized (0.01 to 0.1%). CDR3 residues: CASSEVGRWDIQYF. The CDR3 bases are TGTGCCAGCAGTGAGGTCGGACGCTGGGACATTCAGTACTTC. The V and J genes are TRBV2 and TRBJ2-4; no clear D gene. Per germline, CDR1 SNHLY and CDR2 FYNNEI. V lost 3 bases, J lost 8 bases, and 14 bases lay in between. The CDR3 sequence is 14 residues long.

This clonotype is judged medium-sized. The chain's CDR3 is CASSTRGVGTDTQYF. CDR3 nucleotide sequence: TGTGCCAGTAGTACAAGGGGGGTTGGTACAGATACGCAGTATTTT. V and J are TRBV19 and TRBJ2-3; the D call may be TRBD1 or TRBD2 (6 bases each). The CDR3 loop spans 15 amino acids. Germline V gene lookup returns CDR1 LNHDA and CDR2 SQIVND (reference sequence). V shed 4 bases and J shed 3 bases, with 14 bases lying between them.

This clonotype is medium-sized by share. The chain joins TRBV6-5 to TRBJ2-6; 8 bases are shared with TRBD1. The CDR3 has 18 amino acids. Germline CDR1 and CDR2: MNHEY and SVGAGI. J was trimmed by 0 bases and V by 6 bases; bases with no gene match: 10. CDR3 amino acids: CASRGAGTGRSGANVLTF. CDR3 bases: TGTGCCAGCAGGGGAGCCGGGACAGGACGCTCTGGGGCCAACGTCCTGACTTTC.

This clonotype qualifies as medium-sized. This rearrangement joins TRBV7-2 to TRBJ2-3; D is unresolved. This CDR3 region has 12 residues. The germline CDR1 and CDR2 sequences are SGHTA and FQGNSA. V was clipped by 4 bases and J by 8 bases, with 10 bases between them. CDR3 residues: CASSSPPATQYF. Written as DNA, the CDR3 is TGTGCCAGCAGCTCCCCCCCCGCTACGCAGTATTTT.

This clonotype is labeled medium-sized. This sequence joins TRBV6-2 or TRBV6-3 and TRBJ2-2, with 7 bases identical to TRBD1. Germline trimming cut 11 bases from V and 4 bases from J; bases unmatched to any gene: 7. Germline lookup yields CDR1 MNHEY and CDR2 SVGEGT. This CDR3 region has 13 residues. The CDR3 nucleotides read TGTGCCTCCAGGGGGTTCACCACCGGGGAGCTGTTTTTT. This codes for CASRGFTTGELFF.

This clonotype counts as medium-sized. The chain is built from TRBV6-5 and TRBJ2-1; no clear D gene. Per germline, CDR1 MNHEY and CDR2 SVGAGI. The CDR3 extends over 13 amino acids. V was cut by 6 bases and J by 5 bases, with 11 bases left in between. The CDR3 here is CASRGRADNEQFF. CDR3 DNA: TGTGCCAGCAGAGGCCGGGCGGACAATGAGCAGTTCTTC.

This clonotype was counted a few times. V gene TRBV15 combines with J gene TRBJ2-3; D may correspond to TRBD1 or TRBD2 (6 bases each). V lost 5 bases and J 5 bases, leaving 20 bases between the germline ends. The CDR3 covers 16 residues. Germline V gene lookup returns CDR1 LNHNV and CDR2 YYDKDF (reference sequence). CDR3 region: CATSASRRGLVDTQYF. CDR3 nucleotides: TGTGCCACCAGCGCCTCCCGGAGGGGGTTGGTAGATACGCAGTATTTT.

V usage is TRBV5-6 and J usage is TRBJ1-6; 8 bases are a match to TRBD1. The trim removed 0 bases at V and 8 bases at J, leaving 10 bases unmatched. The CDR3 has 17 residues. Looked up from germline, CDR1 is SGHDT and CDR2 is YYEEEE. The CDR3 DNA follows: TGTGCCAGCAGCTTGGAGACAGGGGTTTCTTTCGATTCACCCCTCCACTTT. Its translation is CASSLETGVSFDSPLHF.

The CDR3 DNA sequence: TGCGCCAGCAGCGACGGCTCCTACGAGCAGTACTTC. This codes for CASSDGSYEQYF. The V call is TRBV10-2, the J call TRBJ2-7; no firm D call. Per the germline V gene, CDR1 is WSHSY and CDR2 is SAAADI. V was clipped by 6 bases and J by 0 bases, with 6 bases between them. The CDR3 consists of 12 residues.

The chain combines TRBV7-9 with TRBJ1-2; 8 nucleotides align to TRBD1. V shed 1 base, J shed 2 bases, and the junction held 6 bases outside the gene matches. Germline-derived CDR1 and CDR2 are SEHNR and FQNEAQ (reference sequence). The CDR3 covers 16 residues. Here the CDR3 reads CASSLVAHRGNYGYTF. The CDR3 coding sequence is TGTGCCAGCAGCTTAGTAGCCCACAGGGGGAACTATGGCTACACCTTC.

This clonotype was recorded a few times. V gene TRBV7-2 combines with J gene TRBJ2-7; D unresolved. The CDR3 has 11 residues. CDR1 SGHTA and CDR2 FQGNSA come from the germline V gene. V was pared by 4 bases and J by 7 bases, with 8 bases between. Written as DNA, the CDR3 is TGTGCCAGCAGCTCCAAGATTGAGCAGTACTTC. Amino acid sequence: CASSSKIEQYF.

This sequence joins TRBV4-2 and TRBJ2-1; D is ambiguous. V dropped 0 bases and J dropped 1 base, with 7 bases sitting between them. This CDR3 contains 15 residues. Germline CDR1 reads LGHNA; CDR2 reads YNFKEQ. The CDR3 spells CASSQESISYNEQFF. Here the CDR3 DNA reads TGTGCCAGCAGCCAAGAATCGATATCCTACAATGAGCAGTTCTTC.

This chain connects TRBV7-2 to TRBJ1-5; D unresolved. V lost 8 bases and J 0 bases, leaving 5 bases between the germline ends. The germline V gene encodes CDR1 SGHTA and CDR2 FQGNSA. The CDR3 is 12 residues long. The CDR3 protein is CASFSSNQPQHF. CDR3 sequence (DNA): TGTGCCAGCTTTAGTAGCAATCAGCCCCAGCATTTT.

By its share, this clonotype is medium-sized. This chain uses TRBV4-3 with TRBJ2-7; 7 bases are a match to TRBD1. There are 15 residues in the CDR3. Germline values: CDR1 LGHNA, CDR2 YSLEER. The junction had 6 bases not matched to a gene; V was cut back by 1 base and J by 3 bases. DNA for the CDR3: TGCGCCAGCAGCCAAGCCCGGGACAGATACTACGAGCAGTACTTC. Its protein product is CASSQARDRYYEQYF.

In its sample, this clonotype ranks as large. This chain connects TRBV5-1 to TRBJ2-7; D is unresolved. The CDR3 has 14 residues. Trimming stripped 0 bases from V and 4 bases from J, with 11 bases between. CDR1 and CDR2 from the germline V gene are SGHRS and YFSETQ. DNA of the CDR3: TGCGCCAGCAGCTTGGCCCCCACCGGATACGAGCAGTACTTC. This translates into CASSLAPTGYEQYF.

By frequency in the sample, this clonotype is large. This chain uses TRBV6-2 or TRBV6-3 with TRBJ2-5; D is perhaps TRBD2 (5 bases). Trimming removed 6 bases at V and 5 bases at J, with 7 bases between. Germline-derived CDR1 and CDR2 are MNHEY and SVGEGT. The CDR3 is made up of 11 amino acids. The CDR3 nucleotides read TGTGCCAGCAGCCCGGGGGAGACCCAGTACTTC. This translates into CASSPGETQYF.

This clonotype occurred a few times. This chain uses TRBV20-1 with TRBJ2-3; 10 bases fit TRBD1. Per germline, CDR1 DFQATT and CDR2 SNEGSKA (reference sequence). This CDR3 spans 18 amino acids. V was pared by 2 bases and J by 3 bases, with 14 bases of the junction left unmatched. CDR3 coding DNA: TGCAGTGCTAGAAAGGTGGGCCCCGGGACAGGGGCTACAGATACGCAGTATTTT. Translating gives CSARKVGPGTGATDTQYF.

By sample fraction, this clonotype is medium-sized (0.01 to 0.1%). The V and J genes are TRBV4-1 and TRBJ2-7; 9 nucleotides agree with TRBD1. This CDR3 is built from 16 residues. Looked up from germline, CDR1 is MGHRA and CDR2 is YSYEKL. V lost 1 base, J lost 3 bases, and 7 bases stayed unmatched. CDR3 loop: CASSQGGTGFVYEQYF. The DNA of the CDR3 is TGCGCCAGCAGCCAAGGGGGGACAGGGTTCGTCTACGAGCAGTACTTC.

This clonotype is labeled as medium-sized (0.01 to 0.1%). This sequence joins TRBV7-9 and TRBJ1-2; D not resolved. V shed 0 bases and J shed 2 bases, with 10 bases lying between them. The length of the CDR3 is 15 residues. From germline, CDR1 is SEHNR and CDR2 FQNEAQ (reference sequence). The CDR3 here is CASSLAGGTNYGYTF. The CDR3 DNA reads TGTGCCAGCAGCTTAGCGGGAGGTACCAACTATGGCTACACCTTC.